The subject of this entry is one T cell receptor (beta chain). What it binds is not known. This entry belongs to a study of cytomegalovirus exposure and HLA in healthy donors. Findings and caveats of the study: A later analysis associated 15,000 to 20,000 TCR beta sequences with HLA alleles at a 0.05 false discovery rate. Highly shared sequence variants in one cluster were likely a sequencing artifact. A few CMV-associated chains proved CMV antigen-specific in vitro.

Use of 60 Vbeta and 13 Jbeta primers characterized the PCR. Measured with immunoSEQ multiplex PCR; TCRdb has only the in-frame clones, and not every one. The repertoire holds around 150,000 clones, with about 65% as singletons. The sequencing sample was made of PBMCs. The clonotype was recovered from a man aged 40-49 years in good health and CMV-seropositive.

DNA of the CDR3: TGCGCCAGCAGCTTGGAGGCCCTACTAGGCAGGAGCCGCTCTGGAAACACCATATATTTT. This encodes CASSLEALLGRSRSGNTIYF. V usage is TRBV5-1 and J usage is TRBJ1-3; D gene unclear. V lost 0 bases, J lost 0 bases, and 22 bases lay in between. CDR1 and CDR2 from the germline V gene are SGHRS and YFSETQ. The CDR3 extends over 20 amino acids.